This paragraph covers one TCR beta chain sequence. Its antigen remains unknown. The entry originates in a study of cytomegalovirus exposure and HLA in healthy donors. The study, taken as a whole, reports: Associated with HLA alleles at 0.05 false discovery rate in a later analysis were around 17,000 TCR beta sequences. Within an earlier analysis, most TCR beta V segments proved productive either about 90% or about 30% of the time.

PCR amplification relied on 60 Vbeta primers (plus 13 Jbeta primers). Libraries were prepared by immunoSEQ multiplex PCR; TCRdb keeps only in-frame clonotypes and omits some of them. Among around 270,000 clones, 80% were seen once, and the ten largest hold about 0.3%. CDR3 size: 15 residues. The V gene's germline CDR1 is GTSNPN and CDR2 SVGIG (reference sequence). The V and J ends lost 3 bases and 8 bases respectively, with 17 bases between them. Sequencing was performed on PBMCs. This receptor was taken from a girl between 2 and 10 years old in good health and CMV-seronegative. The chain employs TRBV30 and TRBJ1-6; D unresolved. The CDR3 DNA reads TGTGCCTGGAGGACGGCAGGAGGTGTTTATTCACCCCTCCACTTT. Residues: CAWRTAGGVYSPLHF.